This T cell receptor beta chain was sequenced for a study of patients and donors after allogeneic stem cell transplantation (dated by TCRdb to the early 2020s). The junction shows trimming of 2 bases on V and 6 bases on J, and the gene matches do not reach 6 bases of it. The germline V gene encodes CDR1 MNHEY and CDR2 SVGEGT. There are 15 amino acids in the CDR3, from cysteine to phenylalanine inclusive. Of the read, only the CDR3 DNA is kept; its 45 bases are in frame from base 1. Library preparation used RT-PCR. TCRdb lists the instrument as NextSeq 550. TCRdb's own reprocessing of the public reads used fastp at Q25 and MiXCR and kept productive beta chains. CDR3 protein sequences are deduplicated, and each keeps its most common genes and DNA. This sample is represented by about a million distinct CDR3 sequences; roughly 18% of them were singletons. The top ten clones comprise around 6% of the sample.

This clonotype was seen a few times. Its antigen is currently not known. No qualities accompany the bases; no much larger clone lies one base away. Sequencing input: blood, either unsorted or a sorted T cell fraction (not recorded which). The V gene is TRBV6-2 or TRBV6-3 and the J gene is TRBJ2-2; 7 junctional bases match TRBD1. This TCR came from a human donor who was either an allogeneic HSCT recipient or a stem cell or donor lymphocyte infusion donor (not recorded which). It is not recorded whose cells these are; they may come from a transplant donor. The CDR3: CASSYLAQGAGELFF. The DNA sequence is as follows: TGTGCCAGCAGTTACCTCGCCCAGGGGGCCGGGGAGCTGTTTTTT.